A single sample gave rise to the 20 T cell receptor beta chains below, sequenced in a study of OX40 agonist ivuxolimab in advanced cancers. Produced via immunoSEQ multiplex PCR; TCRdb's table is partial and in-frame only. The sample holds around 90,000 clones, 85% to 90% seen once. Sequencing used CD4+ or CD8+ T cells sorted from blood, obtained in a trial of the OX40 agonist ivuxolimab. These receptors originate from an adult with an advanced solid tumor such as melanoma, head and neck, liver or kidney cancer.

The sample holds one count of this clone. The V and J genes are TRBV9 and TRBJ2-7; 10 nucleotides agree with TRBD1. This CDR3 contains 14 residues. CDR1 is SGDLS, CDR2 YYNGEE, per germline. The V gene end was trimmed by 4 bases and the J gene end by 3 bases; junction bases not matched to a gene: 4. The CDR3 sequence is CASSSGQGDYEQYF. The CDR3 coding sequence is TGTGCCAGCAGCTCTGGACAGGGGGACTACGAGCAGTACTTC.

This chain uses TRBV27 with TRBJ1-1, with 10 bases matching TRBD1. Trimming took 3 bases from V and 10 from J; bases not matched to a gene: 2. Germline V gives CDR1 MNHEY, CDR2 SMNVEV (reference sequence). This CDR3 spans 12 amino acids. The CDR3 DNA sequence: TGTGCCAGCAGTTTGACAGGGGGCTCAGCTTTCTTT. Translation: CASSLTGGSAFF.

The chain is built from TRBV28 and TRBJ1-2; the D is unclear. V gave up 5 bases and J gave up 0 bases, with 4 bases separating them. The length of the CDR3 is 12 residues. Germline CDR1 reads MDHEN; CDR2 reads SYDVKM. The CDR3 coding sequence is TGTGCCAGCAGTAACACTAACTATGGCTACACCTTC. Translation gives CASSNTNYGYTF.

This clone was found once. The chain recombines TRBV28 with TRBJ1-1, with 9 nucleotides matching TRBD1. This CDR3 spans 14 amino acids. Germline V gene sequence: CDR1 MDHEN, CDR2 SYDVKM. V was pared by 8 bases and J by 5 bases, with 9 bases of the junction left unmatched. CDR3 amino acids: CASGPQGAATEAFF. CDR3 DNA sequence: TGTGCCAGCGGACCACAGGGGGCGGCTACTGAAGCTTTCTTT.

This clone came up once. V gene TRBV5-1 combines with J gene TRBJ1-2; D may be TRBD1 (6 bases). V lost 7 bases and J 8 bases, leaving 21 bases between the germline ends. The V gene's germline CDR1 is SGHRS and CDR2 YFSETQ. CDR3 length: 14 amino acids. CDR3 nucleotides: TGCGCCAGCGGTGGAGGACAGCGTCCTGGAGGCTACACCTTC. This translates into CASGGGQRPGGYTF.

This chain uses TRBV27 with TRBJ1-2, with TRBD1 matching over 7 bases. Germline CDR1 and CDR2: MNHEY and SMNVEV (reference sequence). V lost 10 bases to trimming and J lost 6 bases; unmatched junction nucleotides: 5. The CDR3 sequence is 11 residues long. The CDR3 DNA follows: TGTGCCACCCGACAGGGAGATGGCTACACCTTC. It encodes CATRQGDGYTF.

This clone was seen only once. This sequence joins TRBV6-6 and TRBJ2-5, with TRBD1 matching over 11 bases. The end of the DNA aligns better with TRBJ2-7, so the J call may be wrong. In germline, CDR1 is MNHNY, CDR2 SVGAGI (reference sequence). CDR3 length equals 16 residues. CDR3: CASSYAPGQGGYEQYF. The CDR3 DNA is TGTGCCAGCAGTTACGCACCGGGACAGGGGGGCTACGAGCAGTACTTC.

This clone occurred a few times. The chain joins TRBV18 to TRBJ1-2; tentatively, D is TRBD1 (5 bases). V shed 3 bases and J shed 4 bases, with 9 bases lying between them. Germline V lookup: CDR1 KGHSH, CDR2 LQKENI. The CDR3 has 13 residues. CDR3 nucleotide sequence: TGTGCCAGCTCACCTGACAGCTCCTATGGCTACACCTTC. This encodes CASSPDSSYGYTF.

V usage is TRBV18 and J usage is TRBJ2-7; D possibly matches TRBD1 or TRBD2 (6 bases each). The germline V and J ends were trimmed by 1 base and 5 bases, with 12 bases remaining between them. The CDR3 spans 14 residues. Germline CDR1 is KGHSH and CDR2 is LQKENI. CDR3 sequence (DNA): TGTGCCAGCTCACCACGTACAGGGAGGCACGAGCAGTACTTC. Translation gives CASSPRTGRHEQYF.

The chain uses TRBV5-1 and TRBJ2-7; TRBD1 matches at 9 bases. Trimming took 2 bases from V and 7 from J; bases not matched to a gene: 4. The length of the CDR3 is 13 residues. Germline V gene lookup returns CDR1 SGHRS and CDR2 YFSETQ. CDR3 sequence: CASSFGTGFEQYF. The CDR3 DNA reads as TGCGCCAGCAGCTTTGGGACAGGGTTTGAGCAGTACTTC.

The chain is built from TRBV4-1 and TRBJ2-1; D not certain. The CDR3 length is 12 residues. V was trimmed by 1 base and J by 4 bases, leaving 2 bases between them. Germline lookup yields CDR1 MGHRA and CDR2 YSYEKL. This CDR3 is CASSQGYNEQFF. CDR3 DNA: TGCGCCAGCAGCCAAGGTTACAATGAGCAGTTCTTC.

In regard to this clone: The same CDR3 can be traced to other DNA sequences in this sample. The rearrangement joins TRBV7-2 to TRBJ1-5; D is unclear. Trimming stripped 0 bases from V and 7 bases from J, with 10 bases between. The CDR3 is 14 amino acids. Germline V gene sequence: CDR1 SGHTA, CDR2 FQGNSA. The CDR3 DNA reads TGTGCCAGCAGCTTAGCGGAGGGCAGCCAGCCCCAGCATTTT. Its translation is CASSLAEGSQPQHF.

In the case of this clone: The same CDR3 is also encoded by other DNA sequences in this sample. The chain is built from TRBV6-9 and TRBJ2-6; no reliable D call. Trimming stripped 5 bases from V and 5 bases from J, with 22 bases between. CDR1 and CDR2 from the germline V gene are MNHGY and SVAAGI. The CDR3 covers 18 residues. The CDR3 reads CASSATRLRQSRANVLTF. CDR3 bases: TGTGCCAGCAGTGCTACCCGCTTACGACAAAGTCGGGCCAACGTCCTGACTTTC.

This rearrangement joins TRBV15 to TRBJ2-7; possible D gene TRBD2, 6 bases. V lost 1 base to trimming and J lost 1 base, with 17 bases between them. This CDR3 is 17 amino acids long. The germline V gene has CDR1 LNHNV and CDR2 YYDKDF (reference sequence). The CDR3 region has the DNA TGTGCCACCAGCAGAGGGGGAGGCACCCGAGGATCCTACGAGCAGTACTTC. Its protein is CATSRGGGTRGSYEQYF.

The chain uses TRBV6-4 and TRBJ1-5; no definite D call. Trimming took 2 bases from V and 0 from J, leaving 11 bases between them. Germline lookup yields CDR1 MRHNA and CDR2 SNTAGT. CDR3 length equals 16 residues. The CDR3 coding sequence is TGTGCCAGCAGTGACCGGAACGGATATAGCAATCAGCCCCAGCATTTT. This sequence encodes CASSDRNGYSNQPQHF.

This sequence joins TRBV6-1 and TRBJ2-7, with D possibly being TRBD1 (5 bases). This CDR3 region has 13 residues. Germline-derived CDR1 and CDR2 are MNHNS and SASEGT. Between the trimmed V and J ends, which lost 8 bases and 6 bases, there was a span of 17 bases. The CDR3 DNA sequence: TGTGCCAGCCTCCTAGGGGCAGCCGTCGAGCAGTACTTC. Translation gives CASLLGAAVEQYF.

This rearrangement joins TRBV9 to TRBJ1-2; D call uncertain. The CDR3 has 13 amino acids. CDR1 and CDR2 (germline): SGDLS, YYNGEE. V lost 3 bases, J lost 10 bases, and 16 bases lay in between. The CDR3 sequence is CASSARVVGAYTF. The CDR3 nucleotides read TGTGCCAGCAGCGCGAGGGTTGTCGGCGCCTACACCTTC.

V and J are TRBV11-2 and TRBJ2-7, with D perhaps TRBD2 (6 bases). The germline V gene encodes CDR1 SGHAT and CDR2 FQNNGV. This CDR3 region has 14 residues. V lost 1 base to trimming and J lost 3 bases, with 10 bases between them. The CDR3 sequence is CASSLAGSSYEQYF. In DNA form, the CDR3 reads TGTGCCAGCAGCTTAGCCGGGAGTAGCTACGAGCAGTACTTC.

V usage is TRBV9 and J usage is TRBJ1-2; TRBD1 matches 8 bases. J was trimmed by 11 bases and V by 3 bases; bases with no gene match: 6. In germline, CDR1 is SGDLS, CDR2 YYNGEE. The CDR3 runs to 12 residues. CDR3 region: CASSEGRQGYTF. The CDR3, as DNA: TGTGCCAGCAGCGAGGGGAGACAGGGGTACACCTTC.

This clone was seen a handful of times. The J gene is TRBJ2-4, the V gene TRBV4-3; D call uncertain. From germline, CDR1 is LGHNA and CDR2 YSLEER. Trimming took off 5 bases at V and 7 bases at J, with 6 bases between the two ends. This CDR3 has 11 residues. In nucleotides, the CDR3 is TGCGCCAGCAGCTTCGGGAACATTCAGTACTTC. Its protein product is CASSFGNIQYF.